The clone carrying this TCR beta chain was observed many times. No antigen is known for it. This specimen comes from a study of early T cells in non-severe SARS-CoV-2 infection. Study overall: Bulk RNA taken from unsorted whole blood was sequenced, leaving chains unpaired. Study findings and constraints: VDJdb-based matching was biased toward anti-spike CD8 responses and missed private and CD4 specificities.

Unique molecular identifiers (one per individual cDNA molecule) were attached. TCRdb analysed the 5' RACE reads with MiXCR anew, one entry per CDR3 protein. The table lists roughly 8,500 distinct CDR3 sequences, 4% to 6% of them singletons. V gave up 5 bases and J gave up 0 bases, with 7 bases separating them. The germline CDR1 and CDR2 sequences are SGHRS and YFSETQ. This CDR3 has 13 amino acids. Source material: whole blood. The chain recombines TRBV5-1 with TRBJ2-3; D remains unclear. The receptor comes from an adult who was a healthcare worker with PCR-confirmed SARS-CoV-2 infection or an uninfected control (not recorded which). The CDR3 is CASRYASTDTQYF. DNA of the CDR3: TGCGCCAGCAGATATGCTAGCACAGATACGCAGTATTTT.